Here is one T cell receptor beta chain with its context. Its antigen is unknown. This sample is drawn from a study of T cell responses to AZD1222 COVID-19 vaccine. TCRdb keeps only in-frame clones here, not all; method: immunoSEQ multiplex PCR. The sample includes some 190,000 clones, about nine tenths seen only once; the top ten take around 1.6%. Study-wide results and caveats: In a largely white British group with more females than males, clonal diversity was possibly underestimated. Baseline seropositives among AZD1222 recipients totaled only five to seven. After two AZD1222 doses, spike-specific TCR breadth and depth rose versus day 0. Researchers took repertoire samples only after the peak T cell response had come.

V shed 2 bases and J 6 bases; nucleotides not matched to a gene: 7. The CDR3 is 15 residues long. Germline V lookup: CDR1 MNHNS, CDR2 SASEGT. The V call is TRBV6-1, the J call TRBJ1-1, with 9 bases identical to TRBD1. The TCR sequence derives from an adult who received the AZD1222 COVID-19 vaccine. The sample in question was peripheral blood, obtained 28 days after the second AZD1222 dose. The CDR3 sequence: CASSEPGQGTPEAFF. CDR3 nucleotide sequence: TGTGCCAGCAGTGAACCGGGACAGGGTACTCCTGAAGCTTTCTTT.